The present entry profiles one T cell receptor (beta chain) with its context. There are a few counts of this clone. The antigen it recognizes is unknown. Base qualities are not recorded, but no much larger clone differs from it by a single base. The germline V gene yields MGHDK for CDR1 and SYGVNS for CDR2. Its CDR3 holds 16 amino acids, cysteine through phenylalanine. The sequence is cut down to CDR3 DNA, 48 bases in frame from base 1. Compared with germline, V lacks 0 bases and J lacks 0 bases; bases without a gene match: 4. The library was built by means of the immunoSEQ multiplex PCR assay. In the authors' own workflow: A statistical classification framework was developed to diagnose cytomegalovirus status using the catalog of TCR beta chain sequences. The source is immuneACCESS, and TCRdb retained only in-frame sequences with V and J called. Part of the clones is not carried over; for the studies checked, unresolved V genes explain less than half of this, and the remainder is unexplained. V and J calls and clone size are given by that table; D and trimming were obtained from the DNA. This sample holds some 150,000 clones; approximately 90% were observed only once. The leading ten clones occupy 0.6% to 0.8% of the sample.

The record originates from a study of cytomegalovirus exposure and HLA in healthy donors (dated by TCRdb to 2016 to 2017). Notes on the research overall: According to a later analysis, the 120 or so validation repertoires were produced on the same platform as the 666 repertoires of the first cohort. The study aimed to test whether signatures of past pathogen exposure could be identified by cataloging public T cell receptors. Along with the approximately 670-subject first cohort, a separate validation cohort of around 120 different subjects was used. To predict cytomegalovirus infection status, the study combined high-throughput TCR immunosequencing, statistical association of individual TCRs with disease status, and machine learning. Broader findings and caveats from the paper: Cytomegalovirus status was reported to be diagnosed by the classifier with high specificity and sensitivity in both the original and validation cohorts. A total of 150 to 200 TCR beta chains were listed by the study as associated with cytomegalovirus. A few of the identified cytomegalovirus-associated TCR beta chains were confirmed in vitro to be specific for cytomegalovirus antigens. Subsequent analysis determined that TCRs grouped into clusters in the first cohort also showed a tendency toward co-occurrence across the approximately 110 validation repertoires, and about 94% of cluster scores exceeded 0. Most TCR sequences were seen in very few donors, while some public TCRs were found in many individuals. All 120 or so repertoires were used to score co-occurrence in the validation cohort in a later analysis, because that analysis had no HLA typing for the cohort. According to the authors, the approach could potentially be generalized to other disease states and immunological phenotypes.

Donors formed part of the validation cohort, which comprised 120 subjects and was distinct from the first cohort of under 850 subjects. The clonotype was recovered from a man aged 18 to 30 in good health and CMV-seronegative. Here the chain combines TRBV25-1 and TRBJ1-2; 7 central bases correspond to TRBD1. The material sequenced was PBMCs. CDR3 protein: CASSEYGDSSNYGYTF. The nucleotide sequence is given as TGTGCCAGCAGTGAATATGGGGACAGCTCTAACTATGGCTACACCTTC.